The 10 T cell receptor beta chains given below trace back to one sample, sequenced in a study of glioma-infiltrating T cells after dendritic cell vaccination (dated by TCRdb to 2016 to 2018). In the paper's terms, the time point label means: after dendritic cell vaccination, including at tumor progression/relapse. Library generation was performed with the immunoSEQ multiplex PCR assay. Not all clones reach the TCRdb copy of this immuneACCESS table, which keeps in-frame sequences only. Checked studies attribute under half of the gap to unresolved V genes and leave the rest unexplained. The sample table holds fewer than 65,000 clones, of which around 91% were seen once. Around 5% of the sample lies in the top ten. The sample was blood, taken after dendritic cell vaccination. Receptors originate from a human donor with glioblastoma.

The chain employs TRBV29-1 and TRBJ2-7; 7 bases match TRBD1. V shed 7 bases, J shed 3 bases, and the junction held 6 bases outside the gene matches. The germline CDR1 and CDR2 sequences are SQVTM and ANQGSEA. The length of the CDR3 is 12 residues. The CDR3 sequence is CSGLQGNYEQYF. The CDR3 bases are TGCAGCGGTCTACAGGGGAACTACGAGCAGTACTTC.

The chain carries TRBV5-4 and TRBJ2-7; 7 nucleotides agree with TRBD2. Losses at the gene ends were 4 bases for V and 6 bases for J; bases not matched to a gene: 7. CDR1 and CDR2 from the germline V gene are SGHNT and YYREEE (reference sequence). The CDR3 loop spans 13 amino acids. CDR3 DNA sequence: TGTGCCAGCAGCCCCGCGGGGGTTCCCGAGCAGTACTTC. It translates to CASSPAGVPEQYF.

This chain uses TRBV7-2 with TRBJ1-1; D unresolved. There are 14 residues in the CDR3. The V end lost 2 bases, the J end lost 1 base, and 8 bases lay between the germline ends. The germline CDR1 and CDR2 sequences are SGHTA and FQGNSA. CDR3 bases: TGTGCCAGCAGCTTATTTGCCGGGAACACTGAAGCTTTCTTT. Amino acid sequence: CASSLFAGNTEAFF. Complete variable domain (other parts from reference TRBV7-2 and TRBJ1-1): GAGVSQSPSNKVTEKGKDVELRCDPISGHTALYWYRQSLGQGLEFLIYFQGNSAPDKSGLPSDRFSAERTGGSVSTLTIQRTQQEDSAVYLCASSLFAGNTEAFFGQGTRLTVV.

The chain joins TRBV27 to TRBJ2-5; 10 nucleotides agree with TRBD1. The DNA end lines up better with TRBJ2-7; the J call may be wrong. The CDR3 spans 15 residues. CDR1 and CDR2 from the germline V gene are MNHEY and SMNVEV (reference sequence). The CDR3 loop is CASSLSTRTGGEQYF. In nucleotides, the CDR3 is TGTGCCAGCAGTTTATCGACGAGGACAGGGGGCGAGCAGTACTTC.

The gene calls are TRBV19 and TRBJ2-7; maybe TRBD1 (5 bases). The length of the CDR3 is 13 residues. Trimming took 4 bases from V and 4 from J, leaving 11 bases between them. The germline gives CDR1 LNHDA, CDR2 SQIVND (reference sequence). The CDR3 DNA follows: TGTGCCAGTAGTAAAGGCAGGGAATACGAGCAGTACTTC. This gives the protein CASSKGREYEQYF.

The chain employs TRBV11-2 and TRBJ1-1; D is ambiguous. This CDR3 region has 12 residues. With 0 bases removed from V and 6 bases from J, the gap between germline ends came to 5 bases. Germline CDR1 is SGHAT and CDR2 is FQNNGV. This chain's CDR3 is CASSLDPSEAFF. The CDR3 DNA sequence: TGTGCCAGCAGCTTAGACCCATCTGAAGCTTTCTTT.

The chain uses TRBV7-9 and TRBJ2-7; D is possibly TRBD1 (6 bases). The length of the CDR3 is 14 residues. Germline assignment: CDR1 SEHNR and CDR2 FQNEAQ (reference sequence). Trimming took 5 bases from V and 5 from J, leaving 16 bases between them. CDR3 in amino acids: CASSPGTRTDEQYF. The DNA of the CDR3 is TGTGCCAGCAGCCCCGGGACCAGGACAGACGAGCAGTACTTC.

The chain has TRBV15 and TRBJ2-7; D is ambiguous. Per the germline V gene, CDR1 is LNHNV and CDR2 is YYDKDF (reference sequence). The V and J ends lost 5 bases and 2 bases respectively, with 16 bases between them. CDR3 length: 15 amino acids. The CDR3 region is CATSAVAVNPYEQYF. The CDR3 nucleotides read TGTGCCACCAGCGCGGTAGCAGTTAATCCCTACGAGCAGTACTTC.

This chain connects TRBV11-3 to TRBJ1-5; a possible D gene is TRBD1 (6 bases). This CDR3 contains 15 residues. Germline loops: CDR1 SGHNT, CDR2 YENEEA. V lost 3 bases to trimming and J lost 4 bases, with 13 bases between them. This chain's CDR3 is CASSFIQGRNQPQHF. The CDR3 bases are TGTGCCAGCAGCTTTATACAGGGCAGGAATCAGCCCCAGCATTTT.

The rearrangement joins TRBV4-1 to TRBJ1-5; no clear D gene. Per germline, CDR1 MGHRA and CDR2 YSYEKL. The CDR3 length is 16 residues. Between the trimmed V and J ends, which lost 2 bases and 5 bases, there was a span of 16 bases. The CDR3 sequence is CASSQFTGANDQPQHF. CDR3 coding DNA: TGCGCCAGCAGCCAATTTACGGGAGCAAACGATCAGCCCCAGCATTTT.